These T cell receptor beta chains were read from a single sample in a study of OX40 agonist ivuxolimab in advanced cancers. Data came from immunoSEQ multiplex PCR; TCRdb stores just in-frame clones and leaves some out. The table shows roughly 100,000 clones, with roughly nine tenths occurring only once. Sequencing was performed on CD4+ or CD8+ T cells sorted from blood, taken in a trial of the OX40 agonist ivuxolimab. These TCRs come from an adult with an advanced solid tumor such as melanoma, head and neck, liver or kidney cancer. Each CDR3 is given with its conserved first and last residue. Fields, in order: clone size, V gene, J gene, CDR3 protein. Only some rows state a clone size, as once, few, many or a class for expanded clones.

clone size: .; V gene: TRBV27; J gene: TRBJ2-2; CDR3 protein: CASSSGQGELFF
clone size: .; V gene: TRBV5-6; J gene: TRBJ2-1; CDR3 protein: CASSLGQGEQFF
clone size: .; V gene: TRBV2; J gene: TRBJ1-6; CDR3 protein: CASTWTGTNSPLHF
clone size: once; V gene: TRBV27; J gene: TRBJ1-1; CDR3 protein: CASSLRGSGTEAFF
clone size: few; V gene: TRBV29-1; J gene: TRBJ1-2; CDR3 protein: CSVEGWWDRDPLLRGYTF
clone size: .; V gene: TRBV2; J gene: TRBJ2-7; CDR3 protein: CASTGLSFNEQYF
clone size: .; V gene: TRBV4-1; J gene: TRBJ1-3; CDR3 protein: CASSQVRGYTIYF
clone size: .; V gene: TRBV27; J gene: TRBJ2-7; CDR3 protein: CASSPRTSGKTYEQYF
clone size: once; V gene: TRBV5-4; J gene: TRBJ2-7; CDR3 protein: CASSLWNGVTLVEQYF
clone size: .; V gene: TRBV4-1; J gene: TRBJ2-7; CDR3 protein: CASSQDNTNYEQYF
clone size: .; V gene: TRBV29-1; J gene: TRBJ2-1; CDR3 protein: CSVEDGRGSSYNEQFF
clone size: .; V gene: TRBV7-9; J gene: TRBJ2-1; CDR3 protein: CASSLQINEQFF
clone size: .; V gene: TRBV11-2; J gene: TRBJ2-5; CDR3 protein: CASSLEQGPGETQYF
clone size: .; V gene: TRBV29-1; J gene: TRBJ2-7; CDR3 protein: CSVDLGYEQYF
clone size: .; V gene: TRBV28; J gene: TRBJ2-4; CDR3 protein: CASKFTGVMNIQYF
clone size: .; V gene: TRBV7-8; J gene: TRBJ2-3; CDR3 protein: CASSPSAVTDTQYF
clone size: .; V gene: TRBV19; J gene: TRBJ1-1; CDR3 protein: CATMYGPSHLNTEAFF
clone size: .; V gene: TRBV2; J gene: TRBJ1-1; CDR3 protein: CASSEGPNTEAFF
clone size: .; V gene: TRBV6-1; J gene: TRBJ1-2; CDR3 protein: CASERFGTGNDGYTF
clone size: .; V gene: TRBV27; J gene: TRBJ1-1; CDR3 protein: CASSLRDRHTEAFF
clone size: .; V gene: TRBV4-2; J gene: TRBJ2-3; CDR3 protein: CASSPLGGGTDTQYF
clone size: .; V gene: TRBV6-5; J gene: TRBJ1-4; CDR3 protein: CASMERIATNEKLFF
clone size: .; V gene: TRBV5-4; J gene: TRBJ2-3; CDR3 protein: CASSRGGPVTDTQYF
clone size: .; V gene: TRBV4-3; J gene: TRBJ2-7; CDR3 protein: CASSPSAGGPYEQYF
clone size: .; V gene: TRBV11-2; J gene: TRBJ2-1; CDR3 protein: CASSDGTSGYNEQFF
clone size: once; V gene: TRBV5-6; J gene: TRBJ1-5; CDR3 protein: CASSFGVGDQPQHF
clone size: once; V gene: TRBV15; J gene: TRBJ2-7; CDR3 protein: CATSPRRGRGDEQYF
clone size: .; V gene: TRBV6-1; J gene: TRBJ2-1; CDR3 protein: CASSEMSGRNEQFF
clone size: .; V gene: TRBV7-9; J gene: TRBJ2-7; CDR3 protein: CASSSLTSPPYEQYF
clone size: .; V gene: TRBV4-1; J gene: TRBJ1-2; CDR3 protein: CASSQERTGTFHGYTF
clone size: .; V gene: TRBV28; J gene: TRBJ1-4; CDR3 protein: CASSFSGGVEKLFF
clone size: .; V gene: TRBV7-8; J gene: TRBJ2-1; CDR3 protein: CASSWSIERGPYNEQFF